This paragraph covers one TCR beta chain sequence. The sample comes from a study of T cell changes during pregnancy in multiple sclerosis. Looked up from germline, CDR1 is SGHTA and CDR2 is FQGNSA. V gave up 1 base and J gave up 3 bases, with 16 bases separating them. CDR3 length equals 16 residues. Assay used: immunoSEQ multiplex PCR; TCRdb lists only in-frame clones, some missing. The repertoire holds about 31,000 clones, with about nine tenths as singletons. V gene TRBV7-2 combines with J gene TRBJ2-7; D uncertain. The sequence came from a female donor with multiple sclerosis, enrolled in a pregnancy study. Sequencing used CD8+ T cells from peripheral blood mononuclear cells, obtained in the second trimester of pregnancy. CDR3 in amino acids: CASSLVPRSASYEQYF. DNA for the CDR3: TGTGCCAGCAGCTTAGTGCCGCGGTCCGCGAGCTACGAGCAGTACTTC.